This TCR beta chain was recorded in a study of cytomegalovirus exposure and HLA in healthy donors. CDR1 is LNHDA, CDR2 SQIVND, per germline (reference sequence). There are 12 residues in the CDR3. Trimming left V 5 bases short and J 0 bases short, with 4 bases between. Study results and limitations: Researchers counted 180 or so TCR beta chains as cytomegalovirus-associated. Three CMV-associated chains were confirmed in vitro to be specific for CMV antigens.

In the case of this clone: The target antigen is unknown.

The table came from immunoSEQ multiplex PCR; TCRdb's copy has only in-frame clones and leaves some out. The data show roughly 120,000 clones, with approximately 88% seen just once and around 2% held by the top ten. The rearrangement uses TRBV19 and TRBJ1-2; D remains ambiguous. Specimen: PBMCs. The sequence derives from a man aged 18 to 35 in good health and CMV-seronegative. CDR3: CASSEANYGYTF. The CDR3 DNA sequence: TGTGCCAGTAGTGAGGCTAACTATGGCTACACCTTC.